What follows are 4 T cell receptor beta chains derived from one specimen sequenced in a study of blood T cell repertoires in COVID-19. The assay was immunoSEQ multiplex PCR, and TCRdb's table has in-frame clones only and misses some. The data show 95,000 to 130,000 clones, less than 95% seen once. The sequenced sample consisted of peripheral blood. Receptor source: a human donor with active COVID-19. The donor label of this sample is uncertain.

The chain joins TRBV5-5 to TRBJ2-5; D gene uncertain. The CDR3 covers 15 residues. Looked up from germline, CDR1 is SGHKS and CDR2 is YYEKEE (reference sequence). V was cut by 5 bases and J by 1 base, with 15 bases left in between. The CDR3: CASSSVPQFQETQYF. CDR3 bases: TGTGCCAGCAGTTCGGTCCCACAGTTCCAAGAGACCCAGTACTTC. Together with reference TRBV5-5 and TRBJ2-5, the CDR3 gives the full variable domain: DAGVTQSPTHLIKTRGQQVTLRCSPISGHKSVSWYQQVLGQGPQFIFQYYEKEERGRGNFPDRFSARQFPNYSSELNVNALLLGDSALYLCASSSVPQFQETQYFGPGTRLLVL.

The chain links TRBV7-9 to TRBJ1-1; D ambiguous. This CDR3 has 12 residues. Trimming cost V 11 bases and J 3 bases, with 13 bases left between them. Germline CDR1 is SEHNR and CDR2 is FQNEAQ (reference sequence). Written as DNA, the CDR3 is TGTGCCCACTCGGGGTCGGACACTGAAGCTTTCTTT. Residues: CAHSGSDTEAFF.

This clone appeared once. The chain employs TRBV7-9 and TRBJ2-5; 9 bases align to TRBD2. The CDR3 is 15 amino acids. In germline, CDR1 is SEHNR, CDR2 FQNEAQ (reference sequence). After removal of 2 bases from V and 3 bases from J, the junction contained 4 bases not matched to a gene. The CDR3 region has the DNA TGTGCCAGCAGCTTACGGCGGGGGGGCAAAGAGACCCAGTACTTC. It translates to CASSLRRGGKETQYF.

The V gene is TRBV5-5, the J gene TRBJ2-5, with 7 bases fitting TRBD1. The CDR3 sequence is 15 residues long. The trim removed 3 bases at V and 4 bases at J, leaving 9 bases unmatched. Looked up from germline, CDR1 is SGHKS and CDR2 is YYEKEE (reference sequence). CDR3 sequence (DNA): TGTGCCAGCAGCTATACAGGGGAATGGGGAGAGACCCAGTACTTC. It encodes CASSYTGEWGETQYF. Filled out from reference TRBV5-5 and TRBJ2-5, the complete variable domain reads DAGVTQSPTHLIKTRGQQVTLRCSPISGHKSVSWYQQVLGQGPQFIFQYYEKEERGRGNFPDRFSARQFPNYSSELNVNALLLGDSALYLCASSYTGEWGETQYFGPGTRLLVL.